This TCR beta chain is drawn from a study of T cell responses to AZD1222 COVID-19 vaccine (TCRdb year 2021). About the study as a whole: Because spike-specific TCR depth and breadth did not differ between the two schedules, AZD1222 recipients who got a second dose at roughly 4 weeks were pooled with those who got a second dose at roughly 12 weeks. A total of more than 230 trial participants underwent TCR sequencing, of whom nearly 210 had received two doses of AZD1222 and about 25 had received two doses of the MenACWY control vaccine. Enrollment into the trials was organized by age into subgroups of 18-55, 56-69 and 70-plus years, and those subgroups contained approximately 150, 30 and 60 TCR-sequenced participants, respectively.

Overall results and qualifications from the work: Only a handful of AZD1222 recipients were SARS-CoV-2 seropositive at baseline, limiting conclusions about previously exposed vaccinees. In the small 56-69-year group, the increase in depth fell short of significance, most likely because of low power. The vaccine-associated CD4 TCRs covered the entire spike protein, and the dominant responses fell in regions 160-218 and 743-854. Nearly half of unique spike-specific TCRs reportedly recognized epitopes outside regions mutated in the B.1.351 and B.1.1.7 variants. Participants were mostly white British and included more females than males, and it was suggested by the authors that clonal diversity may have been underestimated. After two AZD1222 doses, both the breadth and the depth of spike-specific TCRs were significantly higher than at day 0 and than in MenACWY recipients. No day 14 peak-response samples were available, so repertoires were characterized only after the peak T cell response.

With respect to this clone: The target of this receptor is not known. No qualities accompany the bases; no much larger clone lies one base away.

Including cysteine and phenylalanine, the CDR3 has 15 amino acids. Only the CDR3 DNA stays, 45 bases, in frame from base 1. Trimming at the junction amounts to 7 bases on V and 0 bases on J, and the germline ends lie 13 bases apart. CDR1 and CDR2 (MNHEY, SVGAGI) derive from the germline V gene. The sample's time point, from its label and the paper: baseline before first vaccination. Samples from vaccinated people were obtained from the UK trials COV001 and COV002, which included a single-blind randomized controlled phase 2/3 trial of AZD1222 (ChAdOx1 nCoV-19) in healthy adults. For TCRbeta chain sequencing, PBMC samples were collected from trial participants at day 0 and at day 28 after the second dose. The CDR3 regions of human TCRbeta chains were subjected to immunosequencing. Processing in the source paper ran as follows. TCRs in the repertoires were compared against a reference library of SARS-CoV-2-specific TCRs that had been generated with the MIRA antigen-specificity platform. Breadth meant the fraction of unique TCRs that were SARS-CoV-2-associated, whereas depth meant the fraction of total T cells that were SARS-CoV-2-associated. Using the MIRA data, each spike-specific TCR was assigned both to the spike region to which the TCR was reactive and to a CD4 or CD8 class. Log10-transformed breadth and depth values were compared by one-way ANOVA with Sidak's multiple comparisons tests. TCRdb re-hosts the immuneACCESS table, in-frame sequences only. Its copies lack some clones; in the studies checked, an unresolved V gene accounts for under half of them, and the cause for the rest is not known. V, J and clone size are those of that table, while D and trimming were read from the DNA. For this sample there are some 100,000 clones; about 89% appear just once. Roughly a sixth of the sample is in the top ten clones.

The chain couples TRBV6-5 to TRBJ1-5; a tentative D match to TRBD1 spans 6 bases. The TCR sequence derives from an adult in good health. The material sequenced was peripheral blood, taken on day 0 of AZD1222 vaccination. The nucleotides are TGTGCCAGCACCTTAGGGGGATTTAGCAATCAGCCCCAGCATTTT. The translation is CASTLGGFSNQPQHF.